Each of the 8 T cell receptor beta chains below was sequenced from the same sample in a study of cytomegalovirus exposure and HLA in healthy donors (dated by TCRdb to 2015 to 2018). The method behind the library was the immunoSEQ multiplex PCR assay. For the multiplex PCR, a mixture combining 60 forward primers for TCR Vbeta segments and 13 reverse primers for TCR Jbeta segments was used. The clones in this table, taken by TCRdb from immuneACCESS, are in-frame only. Not every clone is retained; where verified, under half of the shortfall comes from an unresolved V gene, and the cause of the rest is unknown. A total of roughly 100,000 clones appear in this sample, just under 80% of them only once. Jointly, the top ten make up under 1.5% of the sample. Sequencing was done on a sample of PBMCs. These receptors were taken from a man aged 30-40 years in good health and CMV-seronegative.

The J gene is TRBJ1-2, the V gene TRBV7-2; 9 bases map to TRBD1. There are 15 residues in the CDR3. J gave up 4 bases and V 3 bases, and 6 bases lay outside the gene matches. The germline gives CDR1 SGHTA, CDR2 FQGNSA. Written as DNA, the CDR3 is TGTGCCAGCAGCTTGACGGGGACAGGGTTCTATGGCTACACCTTC. Its protein is CASSLTGTGFYGYTF.

The rearrangement links TRBV28 to TRBJ2-1; 12 bases fit TRBD2. The germline V gene encodes CDR1 MDHEN and CDR2 SYDVKM. The junction had 6 bases not matched to a gene; V was cut back by 6 bases and J by 3 bases. The CDR3 runs to 16 residues. The CDR3 loop reads CASRSGLAGNYNEQFF. The CDR3 region has the DNA TGTGCCAGCAGATCCGGACTAGCGGGAAACTACAATGAGCAGTTCTTC.

J is TRBJ2-7 and V is TRBV5-8; D perhaps matches TRBD1 (6 bases). Trimming left V 3 bases short and J 7 bases short, with 29 bases between. The CDR3 is made up of 18 amino acids. Germline V gives CDR1 SGHTS, CDR2 YDEGEE. The CDR3 nucleotides are TGTGCCAGCAGCTGGGCCAGGTCCCGGGACATCGTCCGTTGGGAGCAGTACTTC. Protein product: CASSWARSRDIVRWEQYF.

This clone was picked up one time. The rearrangement links TRBV27 to TRBJ2-5; TRBD2 aligns across 8 bases. Germline loops: CDR1 MNHEY, CDR2 SMNVEV (reference sequence). V was clipped by 3 bases and J by 4 bases; unmatched bases: 16. This CDR3 contains 18 residues. The CDR3 loop is CASSFVSGTPQRSETQYF. DNA for the CDR3: TGTGCCAGCAGTTTTGTTAGCGGGACTCCTCAGAGATCAGAGACCCAGTACTTC.

The chain is built from TRBV14 and TRBJ2-3, with D possibly TRBD1 on 6 matching bases. Germline V CDR1 and CDR2: SGHDN, FVKESK. There are 19 residues in the CDR3. The V and J ends lost 3 bases and 1 base respectively, with 23 bases between them. The CDR3 spells CASSHGVQGPGYGTDTQYF. The CDR3 DNA is TGTGCCAGCAGCCATGGCGTTCAGGGGCCCGGATATGGCACAGATACGCAGTATTTT.

This clone was observed a few times. The chain has TRBV14 and TRBJ1-4, with D maybe TRBD1 (5 bases). Looked up from germline, CDR1 is SGHDN and CDR2 is FVKESK. V shed 3 bases and J shed 3 bases, with 20 bases lying between them. CDR3 size: 18 residues. DNA of the CDR3: TGTGCCAGCAGCCAGGCGGAGAGGTTCGGGGGTCCTAATGAAAAACTGTTTTTT. Encoded protein: CASSQAERFGGPNEKLFF.

The chain recombines TRBV7-9 with TRBJ2-1, with 10 bases that match TRBD2. V was pared by 1 base and J by 7 bases, with 10 bases of the junction left unmatched. The CDR3 has 17 amino acids. Germline V gene sequence: CDR1 SEHNR, CDR2 FQNEAQ (reference sequence). The CDR3 loop is CASSLGLAGATGNEQFF. The CDR3, as DNA: TGTGCCAGCAGCTTAGGACTAGCGGGCGCCACGGGGAATGAGCAGTTCTTC.

The table lists this clone with a few counts. The chain uses TRBV27 and TRBJ2-7; D is possibly TRBD2 (5 bases). The germline V and J ends were trimmed by 0 bases and 2 bases, with 20 bases remaining between them. CDR1 and CDR2 (germline): MNHEY, SMNVEV (reference sequence). There are 18 residues in the CDR3. CDR3 bases: TGTGCCAGCAGTTTATCCTCCAGAGGGTGGGCCATTCCCTACGAGCAGTACTTC. As protein: CASSLSSRGWAIPYEQYF.